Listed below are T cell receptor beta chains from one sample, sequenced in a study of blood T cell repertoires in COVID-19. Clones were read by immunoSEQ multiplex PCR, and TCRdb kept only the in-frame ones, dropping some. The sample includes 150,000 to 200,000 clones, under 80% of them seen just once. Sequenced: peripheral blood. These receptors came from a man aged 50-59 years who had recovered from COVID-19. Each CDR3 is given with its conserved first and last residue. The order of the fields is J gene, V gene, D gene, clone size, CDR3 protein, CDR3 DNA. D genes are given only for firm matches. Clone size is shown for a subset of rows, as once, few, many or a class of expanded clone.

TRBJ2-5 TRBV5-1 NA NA CASSFHSLDSGRTQYF TGCGCCAGCAGTTTCCACTCCCTTGACTCGGGTAGGACCCAGTACTTC
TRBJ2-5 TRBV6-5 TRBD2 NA CASSFGTSGPQETQYF TGTGCCAGCAGTTTCGGGACTAGCGGGCCCCAAGAGACCCAGTACTTC
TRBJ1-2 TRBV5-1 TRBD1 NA CASSLVLRGQPSNYGYTF TGCGCCAGCAGCTTGGTTTTGCGGGGACAGCCCTCTAACTATGGCTACACCTTC
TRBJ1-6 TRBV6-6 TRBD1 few CASSRQGTGLNSPLHF TGTGCCAGCAGTAGACAGGGCACAGGCCTTAATTCACCCCTCCACTTT
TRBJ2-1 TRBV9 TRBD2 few CASSGRLAGVLNNEQFF TGTGCCAGCAGCGGTCGACTAGCGGGAGTACTCAACAATGAGCAGTTCTTC
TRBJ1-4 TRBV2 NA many CASKADHNEKLFF TGTGCCAGCAAGGCGGATCATAATGAAAAACTGTTTTTT
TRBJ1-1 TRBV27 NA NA CASSLSRERLNTEAFF TGTGCCAGCAGTTTATCGAGGGAACGATTGAACACTGAAGCTTTCTTT
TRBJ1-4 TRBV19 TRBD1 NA CASSRGQGTEKLFF TGTGCCAGTAGCCGGGGACAGGGGACGGAAAAACTGTTTTTT
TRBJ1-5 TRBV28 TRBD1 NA CASSLTGGDQPQHF TGTGCCAGCAGTTTGACAGGGGGCGATCAGCCCCAGCATTTT
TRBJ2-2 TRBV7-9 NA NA CASSYPGKLFF TGTGCCAGCAGCTACCCGGGGAAGTTGTTTTTT
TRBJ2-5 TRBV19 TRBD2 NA CASMGTSGSRETQYF TGTGCCAGTATGGGAACTAGCGGGAGTCGGGAGACCCAGTACTTC
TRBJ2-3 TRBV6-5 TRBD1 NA CASSSGQGITDTQYF TGTGCCAGCAGTTCGGGACAGGGCATTACAGATACGCAGTATTTT
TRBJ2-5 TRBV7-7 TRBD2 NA CASSLGPTGGETQYF TGTGCCAGCAGCTTAGGGCCAACGGGAGGTGAGACCCAGTACTTC
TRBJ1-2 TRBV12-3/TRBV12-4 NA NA CASRTALNYGYTF TGTGCCAGCCGGACAGCGCTTAACTATGGCTACACCTTC
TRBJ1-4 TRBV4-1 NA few CASSQGLRTVNEKLFF TGCGCCAGCAGCCAAGGCTTACGGACAGTCAATGAAAAACTGTTTTTT
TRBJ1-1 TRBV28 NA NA CASSFLQTDNTEAFF TGTGCCAGCAGTTTTCTACAAACAGATAACACTGAAGCTTTCTTT
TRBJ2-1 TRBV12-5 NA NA CASGLGPVGAEQFF TGTGCTAGTGGTTTGGGTCCCGTGGGGGCTGAGCAGTTCTTC
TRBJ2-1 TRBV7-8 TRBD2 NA CASSPPGLAGNEQFF TGTGCCAGCAGCCCTCCGGGACTAGCGGGAAATGAGCAGTTCTTC